These 7 T cell receptor beta chains came from one sample sequenced in a study of blood T cell repertoires in COVID-19. Measured with immunoSEQ multiplex PCR; TCRdb has only the in-frame clones, and not every one. Altogether some 390,000 clones are present, 80% to 90% being singletons, with the ten largest covering 1.1%. The sample consisted of PBMCs or T cells enriched from blood (not recorded which). These receptors were taken from a young man who had recovered from COVID-19.

The chain is built from TRBV9 and TRBJ2-6; TRBD2 agrees at 12 bases. The ends lost 0 bases at V and 1 base at J; junction bases unmatched: 5. CDR3 length: 19 residues. Germline V gene data show CDR1 as SGDLS and CDR2 as YYNGEE. CDR3 residues: CASSVAEGTSGSGANVLTF. The CDR3 bases are TGTGCCAGCAGCGTAGCCGAGGGGACTAGCGGGTCTGGGGCCAACGTCCTGACTTTC.

The chain links TRBV7-9 to TRBJ1-5; the match to TRBD1 covers 7 bases. The CDR3 is 17 amino acids. The germline V gene has CDR1 SEHNR and CDR2 FQNEAQ (reference sequence). With 1 base clipped from V and 0 bases from J, the junction kept 6 bases outside the gene matches. The CDR3 spells CASSLGRGVYSNQPQHF. In DNA, the CDR3 is TGTGCCAGCAGCTTAGGCAGGGGGGTATATAGCAATCAGCCCCAGCATTTT.

V is TRBV18 and J is TRBJ2-7; possible D gene TRBD1, 6 bases. Looked up from germline, CDR1 is KGHSH and CDR2 is LQKENI. V was pared by 6 bases and J by 3 bases, with 12 bases between. The CDR3 length is 13 residues. The CDR3 spells CASSPRDNYEQYF. The CDR3, as DNA: TGTGCCAGCTCGCCTAGGGACAACTACGAGCAGTACTTC.

In DNA form, the CDR3 reads TGTGCCAGCAGCACCCCGGGACAGGGGTACTATGGCTACACCTTC. This sequence encodes CASSTPGQGYYGYTF. The chain employs TRBV7-8 and TRBJ1-2; 10 nucleotides line up with TRBD1. The ends lost 5 bases at V and 3 bases at J; junction bases unmatched: 6. The length of the CDR3 is 15 residues. In germline, CDR1 is SGHVS, CDR2 FQNEAQ. Using reference TRBV7-8 and TRBJ1-2 for the parts outside the CDR3, the full variable domain is GAGVSQSPRYKVAKRGQDVALRCDPISGHVSLFWYQQALGQGPEFLTYFQNEAQLDKSGLPSDRFFAERPEGSVSTLKIQRTQQEDSAVYLCASSTPGQGYYGYTFGSGTRLTVV.

V usage is TRBV3-1 (or the pseudogene TRBV3-2) and J usage is TRBJ1-1, with 7 bases identical to TRBD1. The V gene's germline CDR1 is LGHDT and CDR2 YNNKEL (reference sequence). After removal of 4 bases from V and 0 bases from J, the junction contained 2 bases not matched to a gene. The CDR3 is made up of 14 amino acids. CDR3 nucleotide sequence: TGTGCCAGCAGCCCGGACAGGCTGAACACTGAAGCTTTCTTT. Protein product: CASSPDRLNTEAFF.

The rearrangement joins TRBV7-8 to TRBJ1-5, with unresolved D. The CDR3 is 12 amino acids. V was clipped by 6 bases and J by 9 bases, with 12 bases between them. Germline V lookup: CDR1 SGHVS, CDR2 FQNEAQ. CDR3 DNA: TGTGCCAGCAGTCAAAGCGTTGGGCCCCAGCATTTT. Its translation: CASSQSVGPQHF.

Regarding this clone: In the same sample, other DNA sequences code for this CDR3. The gene calls are TRBV18 and TRBJ2-6, with 7 bases matching TRBD2. CDR3 length: 15 residues. Per germline, CDR1 KGHSH and CDR2 LQKENI. J gave up 4 bases and V 3 bases, and 3 bases lay outside the gene matches. CDR3 sequence (DNA): TGTGCCAGCTCACCGGGGAGGGCCGGGGCCAACGTCCTGACTTTC. Residues: CASSPGRAGANVLTF. The variable domain in full, with the rest retrieved from reference TRBV18 and TRBJ2-6, is NAGVMQNPRHLVRRRGQEARLRCSPMKGHSHVYWYRQLPEEGLKFMVYLQKENIIDESGMPKERFSAEFPKEGPSILRIQQVVRGDSAAYFCASSPGRAGANVLTFGAGSRLTVL.